This passage covers 8 T cell receptor beta chains from one sample sequenced in a study of molecular identifiers for immune sequencing clone quantification. Via MiXCR, TCRdb re-called the PCR reads, giving one row per CDR3 protein. In the table there are some 320,000 distinct CDR3 sequences, about 22% of which are singletons. The sample consisted of naive CD8+ T cells from blood, with Jurkat cell RNA spiked in. The subset was: FACS-sorted CD8+CD4-CCR7+CD45RA+ naive T cells. The receptors derive from a human donor in good health. Some libraries in this study had Jurkat cell RNA spiked in.

In this sample, this clonotype turned up a few times. This chain uses TRBV9 with TRBJ2-7, with 7 bases lining up with TRBD1. Trimming cost V 1 base and J 2 bases; bases outside gene matches: 3. This CDR3 is built from 14 residues. Germline V gene data show CDR1 as SGDLS and CDR2 as YYNGEE. The CDR3 region has the DNA TGTGCCAGCAGCGTAACAGGGGATACCTACGAGCAGTACTTC. It specifies CASSVTGDTYEQYF.

About this clonotype itself: A much larger clone is a single base away; this may be a read error. The rearrangement joins TRBV7-2 to TRBJ2-3; perhaps TRBD1 as D (5 bases). Looked up from germline, CDR1 is SGHTA and CDR2 is FQGNSA. The CDR3 is made up of 16 amino acids. The CDR3 sequence: CARSLGERFSTDTQYF. CDR3 bases: TGTGCCCGCAGCTTAGGGGAACGGTTTAGCACAGATACGCAGTATTTT.

In its sample, this clonotype was seen a few times. J is TRBJ2-3 and V is TRBV29-1, with TRBD1 identical over 8 bases. This CDR3 has 14 amino acids. Germline V gene sequence: CDR1 SQVTM, CDR2 ANQGSEA. V dropped 4 bases and J dropped 1; count of bases not matched to a gene: 4. The CDR3 region has the DNA TGCAGCGTTGGTGTGGGACAGGGCACAGATACGCAGTATTTT. This encodes CSVGVGQGTDTQYF.

Many counts were recorded for this clonotype. In DNA form, the CDR3 reads TGTGCCAGCAGCTTAGTTGGACCTAGAGAGACCCAGTACTTC. It yields the protein CASSLVGPRETQYF. The chain recombines TRBV7-2 with TRBJ2-5; unclear D gene. The CDR3 length is 14 residues. Trimming cost V 1 base and J 4 bases, with 10 bases left between them. CDR1 and CDR2 (germline): SGHTA, FQGNSA.

As concerns this clonotype: Possible read error: a much larger clone is one base away. This sequence joins TRBV20-1 and TRBJ1-1; the match to TRBD1 covers 8 bases. Germline V lookup: CDR1 DFQATT, CDR2 SNEGSKA (reference sequence). The V gene end was trimmed by 2 bases and the J gene end by 0 bases; junction bases not matched to a gene: 14. The CDR3 is 18 residues long. CDR3 sequence: CSARNLLGGDRMNTEAFF. The CDR3 DNA follows: TGCAGTGCTAGAAATCTCTTAGGGGGGGACAGGATGAACACTGAAGCTTTCTTT.

This clonotype was seen repeatedly, ten times or more. This chain uses TRBV6-1 with TRBJ2-1, with D possibly called TRBD1 or TRBD2 (6 bases each). Trimming took off 2 bases at V and 7 bases at J, with 18 bases between the two ends. Germline V CDR1 and CDR2: MNHNS, SASEGT. The CDR3 contains 16 residues. Here the CDR3 DNA reads TGTGCCAGCAGTGAATTTAGGGGGGTCCTTGGGAATGAGCAGTTCTTC. This encodes CASSEFRGVLGNEQFF.

The V and J genes are TRBV19 and TRBJ2-1, with TRBD2 identical over 7 bases. The CDR3 has 16 amino acids. J gave up 0 bases and V 3 bases, and 5 bases lay outside the gene matches. In germline, CDR1 is LNHDA, CDR2 SQIVND (reference sequence). The CDR3 loop reads CASSITGGGSYNEQFF. The CDR3 coding sequence is TGTGCCAGTAGTATCACCGGCGGGGGCTCCTACAATGAGCAGTTCTTC.

The chain links TRBV3-1 to TRBJ2-5, with no clear D. Per the germline V gene, CDR1 is LGHDT and CDR2 is YNNKEL (reference sequence). V was trimmed by 2 bases and J by 1 base, leaving 8 bases between them. This CDR3 spans 14 amino acids. The CDR3 sequence is CASSQRAPQETQYF. CDR3 coding DNA: TGTGCCAGCAGCCAACGGGCGCCCCAAGAGACCCAGTACTTC.